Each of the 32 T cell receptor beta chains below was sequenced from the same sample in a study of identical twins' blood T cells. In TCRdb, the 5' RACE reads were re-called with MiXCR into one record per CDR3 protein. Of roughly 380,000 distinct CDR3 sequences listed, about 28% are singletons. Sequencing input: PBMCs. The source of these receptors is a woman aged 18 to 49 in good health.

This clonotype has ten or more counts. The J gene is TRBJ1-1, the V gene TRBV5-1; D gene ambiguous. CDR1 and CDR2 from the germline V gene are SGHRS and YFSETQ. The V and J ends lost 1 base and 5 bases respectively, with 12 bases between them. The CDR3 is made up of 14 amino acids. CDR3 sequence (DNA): TGCGCCAGCAGCTTGAATTCCGTCCGAACTGAAGCTTTCTTT. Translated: CASSLNSVRTEAFF. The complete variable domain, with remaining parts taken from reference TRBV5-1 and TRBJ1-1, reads KAGVTQTPRYLIKTRGQQVTLSCSPISGHRSVSWYQQTPGQGLQFLFEYFSETQRNKGNFPGRFSGRQFSNSRSEMNVSTLELGDSALYLCASSLNSVRTEAFFGQGTRLTVV.

CDR3: CSVEFKPYEQYF. DNA for the CDR3: TGCAGCGTGGAGTTTAAGCCCTACGAGCAGTACTTC. J is TRBJ2-7 and V is TRBV29-1; unclear D gene. The ends were cut back, 6 bases at V and 2 bases at J, with 11 bases in the middle. The CDR3 runs to 12 residues. The germline V gene encodes CDR1 SQVTM and CDR2 ANQGSEA.

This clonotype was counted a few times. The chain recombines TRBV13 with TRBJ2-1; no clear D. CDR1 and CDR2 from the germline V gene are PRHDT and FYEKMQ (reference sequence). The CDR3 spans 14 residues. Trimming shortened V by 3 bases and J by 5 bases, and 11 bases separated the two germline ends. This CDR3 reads CASSFEWADNEQFF. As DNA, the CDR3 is TGTGCCAGCAGCTTTGAATGGGCGGACAATGAGCAGTTCTTC.

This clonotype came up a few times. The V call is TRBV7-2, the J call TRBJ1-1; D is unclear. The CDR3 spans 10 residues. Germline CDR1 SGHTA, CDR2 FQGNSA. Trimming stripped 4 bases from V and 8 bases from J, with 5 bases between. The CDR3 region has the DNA TGTGCCAGCAGCTCGTGGGAAGCTTTCTTT. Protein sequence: CASSSWEAFF.

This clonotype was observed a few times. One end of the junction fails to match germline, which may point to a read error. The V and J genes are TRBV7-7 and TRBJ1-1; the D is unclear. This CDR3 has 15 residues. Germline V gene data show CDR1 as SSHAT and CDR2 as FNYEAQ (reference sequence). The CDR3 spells CASSLNPLMNTEAFF. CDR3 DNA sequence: TGTGCTAGCAGCTTAAATCCGTTAATGAACACTGAAGCTTTCTTT.

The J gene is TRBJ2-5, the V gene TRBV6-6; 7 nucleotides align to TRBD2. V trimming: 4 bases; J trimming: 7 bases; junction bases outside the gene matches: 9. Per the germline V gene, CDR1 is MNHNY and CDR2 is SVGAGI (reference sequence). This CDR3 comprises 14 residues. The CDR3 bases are TGTGCCAGCAGTTCGGGACTACGAAAAGGGACCCAGTACTTC. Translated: CASSSGLRKGTQYF.

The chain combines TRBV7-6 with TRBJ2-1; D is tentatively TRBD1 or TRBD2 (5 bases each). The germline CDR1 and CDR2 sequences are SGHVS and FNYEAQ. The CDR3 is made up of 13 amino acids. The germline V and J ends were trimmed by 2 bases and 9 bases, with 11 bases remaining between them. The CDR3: CASSLRMGTEQFF. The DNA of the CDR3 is TGTGCCAGCAGCTTAAGAATGGGGACTGAGCAGTTCTTC.

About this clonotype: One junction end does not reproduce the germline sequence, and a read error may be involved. This chain's CDR3 is CASSLDRVVAFF. The CDR3 DNA reads as TGTGCCAGCAGCTTGGACAGGGTAGTAGCTTTCTTT. The chain carries TRBV5-1 and TRBJ1-1, with 8 bases identical to TRBD1. CDR3 length equals 12 residues. The germline V gene has CDR1 SGHRS and CDR2 YFSETQ.

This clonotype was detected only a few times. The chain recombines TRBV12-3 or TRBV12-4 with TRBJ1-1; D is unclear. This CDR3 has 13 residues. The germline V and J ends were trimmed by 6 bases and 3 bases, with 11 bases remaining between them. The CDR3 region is CASSPSPDTEAFF. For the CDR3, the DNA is TGTGCCAGCAGCCCTAGCCCCGACACTGAAGCTTTCTTT.

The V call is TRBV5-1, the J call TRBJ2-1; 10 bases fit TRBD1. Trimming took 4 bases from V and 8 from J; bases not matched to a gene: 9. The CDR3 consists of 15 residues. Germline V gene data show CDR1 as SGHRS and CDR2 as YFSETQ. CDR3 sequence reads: CASSMGQGMGHEQFF. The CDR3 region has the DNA TGCGCCAGCAGCATGGGACAGGGGATGGGTCATGAGCAGTTCTTC.

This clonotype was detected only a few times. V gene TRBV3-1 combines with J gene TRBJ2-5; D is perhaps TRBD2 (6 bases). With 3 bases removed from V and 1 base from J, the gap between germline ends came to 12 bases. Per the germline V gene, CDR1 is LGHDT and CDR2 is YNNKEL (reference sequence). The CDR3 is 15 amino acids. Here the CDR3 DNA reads TGTGCCAGCAGCCACCCCGGGACTTTCCAAGAGACCCAGTACTTC. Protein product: CASSHPGTFQETQYF.

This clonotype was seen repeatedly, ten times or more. The CDR3 sequence is CASSLETGGAFF. CDR3 nucleotide sequence: TGTGCCAGCAGCTTAGAAACAGGGGGAGCTTTCTTT. The rearrangement links TRBV7-9 to TRBJ1-1, with TRBD1 matching 8 bases. Trimming removed 1 base from V and 10 bases from J; junction bases left unmatched: 2. Germline values: CDR1 SEHNR, CDR2 FQNEAQ (reference sequence). The CDR3 loop spans 12 amino acids.

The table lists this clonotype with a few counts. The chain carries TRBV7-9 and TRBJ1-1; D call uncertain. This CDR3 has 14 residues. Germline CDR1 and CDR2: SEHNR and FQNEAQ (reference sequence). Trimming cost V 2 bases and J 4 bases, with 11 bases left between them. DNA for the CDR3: TGTGCCAGCAGCTTATTTGATGGTATCACTGAAGCTTTCTTT. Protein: CASSLFDGITEAFF.

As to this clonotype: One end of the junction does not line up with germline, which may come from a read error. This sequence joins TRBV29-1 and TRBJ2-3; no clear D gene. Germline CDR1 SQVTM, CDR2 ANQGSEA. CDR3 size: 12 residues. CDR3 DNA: TGCAGCGTTGAACCCCCCACATATACGCAGTATTTT. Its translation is CSVEPPTYTQYF.

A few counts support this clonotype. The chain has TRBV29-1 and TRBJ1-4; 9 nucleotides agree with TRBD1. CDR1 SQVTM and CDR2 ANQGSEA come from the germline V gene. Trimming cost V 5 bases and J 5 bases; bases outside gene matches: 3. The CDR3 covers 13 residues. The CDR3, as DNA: TGCAGCGTTTCCGGGACAGGGAATGAAAAACTGTTTTTT. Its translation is CSVSGTGNEKLFF.

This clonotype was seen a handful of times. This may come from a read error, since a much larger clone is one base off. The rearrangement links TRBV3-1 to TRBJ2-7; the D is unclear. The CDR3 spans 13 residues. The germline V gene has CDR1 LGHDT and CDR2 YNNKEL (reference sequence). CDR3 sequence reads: CASSQDGPYGQYF. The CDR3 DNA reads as TGTGCCAGCAGCCAAGATGGCCCTTACGGGCAGTACTTC.

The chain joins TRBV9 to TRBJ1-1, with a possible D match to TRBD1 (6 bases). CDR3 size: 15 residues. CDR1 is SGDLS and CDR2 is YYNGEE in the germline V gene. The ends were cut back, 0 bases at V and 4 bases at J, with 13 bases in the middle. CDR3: CASSVVGRGGTEAFF. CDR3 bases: TGTGCCAGCAGCGTAGTCGGCAGGGGTGGCACTGAAGCTTTCTTT. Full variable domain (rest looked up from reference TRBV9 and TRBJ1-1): DSGVTQTPKHLITATGQRVTLRCSPRSGDLSVYWYQQSLDQGLQFLIQYYNGEERAKGNILERFSAQQFPDLHSELNLSSLELGDSALYFCASSVVGRGGTEAFFGQGTRLTVV.

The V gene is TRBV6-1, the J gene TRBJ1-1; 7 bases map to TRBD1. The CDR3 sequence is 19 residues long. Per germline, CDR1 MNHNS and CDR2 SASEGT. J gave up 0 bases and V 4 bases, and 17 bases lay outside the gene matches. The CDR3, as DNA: TGTGCCAGCAGTGTACCACTCCGGGACAGCCTACTCATGAACACTGAAGCTTTCTTT. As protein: CASSVPLRDSLLMNTEAFF.

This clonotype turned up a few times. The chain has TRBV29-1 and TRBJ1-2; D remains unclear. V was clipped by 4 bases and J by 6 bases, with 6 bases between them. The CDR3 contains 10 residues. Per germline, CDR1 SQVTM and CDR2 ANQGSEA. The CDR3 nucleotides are TGCAGCGTTGTGAGGAATGGCTACACCTTC. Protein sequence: CSVVRNGYTF.

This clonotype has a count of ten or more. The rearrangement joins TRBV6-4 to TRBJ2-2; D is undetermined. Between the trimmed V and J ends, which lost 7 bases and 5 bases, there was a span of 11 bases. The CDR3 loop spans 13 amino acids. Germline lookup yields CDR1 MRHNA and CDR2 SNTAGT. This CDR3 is CASTPGDTGELFF. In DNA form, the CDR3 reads TGTGCCAGCACCCCAGGAGATACCGGGGAGCTGTTTTTT.

The CDR3 here is CASSQSVGESYNEQFF. Here the CDR3 DNA reads TGTGCCAGCAGCCAAAGTGTGGGAGAGTCCTACAATGAGCAGTTCTTC. V gene TRBV6-2 or TRBV6-3 combines with J gene TRBJ2-1; possibly TRBD2 for D (5 bases). The V gene's germline CDR1 is MNHEY and CDR2 SVGEGT. Trimming took off 6 bases at V and 1 base at J, with 16 bases between the two ends. The CDR3 runs to 16 residues.

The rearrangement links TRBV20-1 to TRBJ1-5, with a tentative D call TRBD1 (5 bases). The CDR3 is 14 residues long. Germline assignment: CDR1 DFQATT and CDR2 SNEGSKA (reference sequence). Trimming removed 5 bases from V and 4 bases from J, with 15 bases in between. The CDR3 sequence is CSALHGGGNQPQHF. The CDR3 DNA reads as TGCAGTGCTCTTCATGGTGGGGGAAATCAGCCCCAGCATTTT.

The CDR3 DNA reads TGTGCCAGCAGGGTGGGACAGCGAGGAAATTCACCCCTCCACTTT. Its translation: CASRVGQRGNSPLHF. The chain employs TRBV2 and TRBJ1-6, with 7 bases aligning to TRBD1. Germline CDR1 reads SNHLY; CDR2 reads FYNNEI. Germline trimming cut 6 bases from V and 7 bases from J; bases unmatched to any gene: 9. This CDR3 contains 15 residues.

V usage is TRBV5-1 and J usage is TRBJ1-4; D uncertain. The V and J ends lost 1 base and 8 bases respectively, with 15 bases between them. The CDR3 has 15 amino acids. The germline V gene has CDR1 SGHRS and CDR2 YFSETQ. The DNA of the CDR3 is TGCGCCAGCAGCTTGAATGCCTTACTGGGGGAAAAACTGTTTTTT. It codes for CASSLNALLGEKLFF.

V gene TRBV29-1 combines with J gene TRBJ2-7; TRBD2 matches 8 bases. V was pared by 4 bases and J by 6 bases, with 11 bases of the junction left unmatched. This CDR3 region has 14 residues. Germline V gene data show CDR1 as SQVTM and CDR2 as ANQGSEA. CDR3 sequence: CSVVNQRESSEQYF. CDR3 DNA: TGCAGCGTTGTCAATCAGCGGGAGAGTTCCGAGCAGTACTTC.

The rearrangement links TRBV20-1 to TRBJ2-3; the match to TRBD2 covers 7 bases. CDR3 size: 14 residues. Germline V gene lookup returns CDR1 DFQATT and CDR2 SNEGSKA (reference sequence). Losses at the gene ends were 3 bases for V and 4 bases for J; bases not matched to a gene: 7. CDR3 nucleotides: TGCAGTGCTAGGGCTAGCGGAGTCTCAGATACGCAGTATTTT. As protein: CSARASGVSDTQYF.

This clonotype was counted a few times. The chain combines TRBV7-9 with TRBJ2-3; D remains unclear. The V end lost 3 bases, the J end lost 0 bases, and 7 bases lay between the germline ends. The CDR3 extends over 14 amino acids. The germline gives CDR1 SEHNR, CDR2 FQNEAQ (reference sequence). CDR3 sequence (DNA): TGTGCCAGCAGCTTTGCGGCCAGCACAGATACGCAGTATTTT. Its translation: CASSFAASTDTQYF.

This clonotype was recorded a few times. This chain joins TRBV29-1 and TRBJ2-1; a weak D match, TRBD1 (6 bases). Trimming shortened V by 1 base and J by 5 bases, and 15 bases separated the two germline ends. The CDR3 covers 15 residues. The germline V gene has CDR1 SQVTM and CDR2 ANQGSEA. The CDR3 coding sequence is TGCAGCGTTGAAGCGGGAAGCAGGGGTCACAATGAGCAGTTCTTC. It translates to CSVEAGSRGHNEQFF.

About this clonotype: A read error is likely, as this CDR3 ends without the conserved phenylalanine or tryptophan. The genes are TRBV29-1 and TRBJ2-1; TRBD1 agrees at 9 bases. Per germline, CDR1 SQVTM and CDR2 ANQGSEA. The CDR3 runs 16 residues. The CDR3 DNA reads TGTAGCGGTAGAAGCCTCCCGGGACAGGGCGACGATGAGCAGTTCTTG. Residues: CSGRSLPGQGDDEQFL.

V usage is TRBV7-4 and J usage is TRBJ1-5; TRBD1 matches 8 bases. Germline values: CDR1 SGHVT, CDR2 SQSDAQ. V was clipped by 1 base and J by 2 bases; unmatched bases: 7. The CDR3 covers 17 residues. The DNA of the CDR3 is TGTGCCAGCAGCTTAGTGGCAGGGGGCGATGGCAATCAGCCCCAGCATTTT. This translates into CASSLVAGGDGNQPQHF. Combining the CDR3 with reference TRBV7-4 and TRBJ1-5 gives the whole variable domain GAGVSQSPRYKVAKRGRDVALRCDSISGHVTLYWYRQTLGQGSEVLTYSQSDAQRDKSGRPSGRFSAERPERSVSTLKIQRTEQGDSAVYLCASSLVAGGDGNQPQHFGDGTRLSIL.

The CDR3 nucleotides are TGCAGCGTTGAAGTATCCGGGCGGCGGCAATACGAGCAGTACTTC. Protein product: CSVEVSGRRQYEQYF. This sequence joins TRBV29-1 and TRBJ2-7; D is undetermined. Deletions cut 1 base from V and 4 bases from J, with 17 bases between. Per the germline V gene, CDR1 is SQVTM and CDR2 is ANQGSEA. The length of the CDR3 is 15 residues.

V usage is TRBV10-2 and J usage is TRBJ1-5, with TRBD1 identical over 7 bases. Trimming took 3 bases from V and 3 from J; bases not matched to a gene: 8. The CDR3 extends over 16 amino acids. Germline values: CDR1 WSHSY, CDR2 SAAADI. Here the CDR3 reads CASSDIGRGFNQPQHF. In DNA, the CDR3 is TGCGCCAGCAGTGATATCGGCAGGGGGTTCAATCAGCCCCAGCATTTT.